The subject of this entry is one T cell receptor (beta chain). This clone was recorded only once. Its antigen target is currently unknown. Qualities for individual bases were not recorded, and no much larger clone is one base off. In the germline V gene, CDR1 corresponds to MGHDK and CDR2 to SYGVNS. CDR3 length: 16 amino acids, cysteine to phenylalanine. CDR3 DNA is the only sequence kept; it has 48 bases, read in frame from the first base. V is shortened by 1 base, J by 1 base, and the region joining them spans 10 bases. CD8 naive samples were obtained by positive selection for CCR7 among CD45RO-negative cells, yielding a CD45RA+CCR7+ population from which TemRA cells were excluded. The donors were healthy, HIV-negative adults with no recently reported acute infections or vaccinations. All donors were Caucasian adults living in Nashville, Tennessee, USA. After blood collection by leukapheresis, PBMCs were isolated using Ficoll-Histopaque density gradient centrifugation and then cryopreserved in the vapor phase of liquid nitrogen. Analytical flow cytometry was used to check the purity and quantity of every magnetically sorted T cell population. From each sorted fraction, genomic DNA was isolated and quantified by UV absorbance on a Nanodrop 2000c.

This entry belongs to a study of shared clonotypes between healthy human individuals (dated by TCRdb to the early 2020s). About the full investigation: The cohort included three men and two women between 18 and 49 years of age. Between about 0.94 and 8.9 billion PBMCs per donor were obtained by leukapheresis. Per donor, three plates each were used for CD4 naive and CD4 memory, two for CD8 naive, and one for CD8 memory. Different laboratories and diverse techniques were used to prepare libraries and sequence TCR repertoires, to increase sequencing depth and limit assay-specific biases. To estimate repertoire size and how much clonotype sharing occurs between individuals, the study deeply sequenced the blood TCR repertoires of five or six healthy adults.

Using the deep immunoSEQ assay, multiplex PCR amplified TCR CDR3 regions from genomic DNA. Genomic DNA extracted from each cell subset was distributed evenly over all wells of several immunoSEQ 96-well plates, and each plate served as one replicate. For sorted subsets, about 220 ng of genomic DNA, equivalent to 30,000 or so T cell genomes, went into each replicate PCR. Purified libraries were measured with a Qubit 3.0 fluorometer, size-checked on a Bioanalyzer 2100, and measured again with the KAPA Library Quantification kit. A separate single-read 150-cycle Illumina NextSeq 550 flow cell was used to sequence each immunoSEQ 96-well plate. As for how the authors treated the data: The immunoSEQ output contained only junctional sequences without quality scores, so filtering could not match that applied to full-length reads. Sequences were annotated with PyIR, a Python wrapper for IgBLAST v1.9, using IMGT germline references to assign V/J genes and CDR3. Reads were filtered out if the reads had weak V/J assignments (E-value above 1e-6), no CDR3, stop codons, out-of-frame junctions, or ambiguous translated residues. V3J clonotypes were defined as sequences sharing an identical inferred V gene, J gene, and CDR3 amino acid sequence. Percentage overlap between repertoires was computed as shared unique clonotypes divided by the size of the smaller repertoire. Richness of each repertoire was evaluated using RTK rarefaction, the Chao1 estimator, and Recon v2.1 estimates of unobserved clonotypes. Generation probabilities for all TCRbeta clonotypes obtained by the gDNA method from several donors were computed using OLGA. The source is immuneACCESS, and TCRdb retained only in-frame sequences with V and J called. Part of the clones is not carried over; for the studies checked, unresolved V genes explain less than half of this, and the remainder is unexplained. The DNA was the basis for D and trimming; V, J and clone size are from that table. In this sample the table shows about 2.2 million clones, roughly 95% of which occur a single time. The top ten clonotypes cover about 1.7% of the sample.

General conclusions and limits of the study: Rarefaction of sorted-subset datasets indicated incomplete sequencing despite the large sequencing depth. Pairwise subsampling indicated that sequencing depth was expected to affect the degree of clonotype sharing among donors. Compared with non-shared clonotypes, clonotypes shared by all four sorted-subset donors had higher generation probabilities. The small number of donors limited the genetic and exposure-history diversity represented. When a handful of donors were compared, the shared fraction of clonotypes was roughly 4.8% for naive CD4, 3.5% to 4% for naive CD8, 2.3% for memory CD4, and less than 0.5% for memory CD8. Naive subsets generally had larger estimated clonotype richness than memory subsets did. Sampling was restricted to blood, and TCR repertoires in tissue are likely to differ from TCR repertoires in blood.

The sample comprised naive CD8+ T cells from PBMCs. The sample's cell subset or site label, in plain terms: CD45RA+CCR7+. The TCR was taken from a man younger than 35 in good health. Some clones in this sample may be carry-over from other donors' samples. The sequence is built from TRBV25-1 and TRBJ2-2; matching of 6 bases hints at TRBD1 as the D gene. The CDR3 reads as follows: CASSEFRTENTGELFF. The nucleotides read TGTGCCAGCAGTGAATTCCGGACAGAGAACACCGGGGAGCTGTTTTTT.